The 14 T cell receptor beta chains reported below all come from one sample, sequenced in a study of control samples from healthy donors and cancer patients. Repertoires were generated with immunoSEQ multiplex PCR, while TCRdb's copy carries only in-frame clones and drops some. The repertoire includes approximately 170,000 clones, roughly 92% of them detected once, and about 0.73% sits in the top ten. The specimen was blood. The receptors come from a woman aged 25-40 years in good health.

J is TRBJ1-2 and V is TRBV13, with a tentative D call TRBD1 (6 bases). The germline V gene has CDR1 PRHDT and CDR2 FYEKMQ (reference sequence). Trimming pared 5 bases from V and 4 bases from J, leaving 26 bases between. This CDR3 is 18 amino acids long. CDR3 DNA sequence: TGTGCCAGCAGCCCCCCGGGGGCGGCCCCCCACAGTGGCTATGGCTACACCTTC. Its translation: CASSPPGAAPHSGYGYTF.

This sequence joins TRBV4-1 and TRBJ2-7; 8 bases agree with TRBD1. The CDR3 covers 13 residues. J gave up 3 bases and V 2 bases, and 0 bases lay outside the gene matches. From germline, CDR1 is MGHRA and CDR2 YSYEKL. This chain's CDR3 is CASSQTGGYEQYF. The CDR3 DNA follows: TGCGCCAGCAGCCAAACAGGGGGCTACGAGCAGTACTTC.

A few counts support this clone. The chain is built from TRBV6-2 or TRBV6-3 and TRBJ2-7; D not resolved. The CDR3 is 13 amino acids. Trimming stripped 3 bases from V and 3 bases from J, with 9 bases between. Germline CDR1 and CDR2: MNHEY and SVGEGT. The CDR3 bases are TGTGCCAGCAGTTATACGGATCACTACGAGCAGTACTTC. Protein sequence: CASSYTDHYEQYF.

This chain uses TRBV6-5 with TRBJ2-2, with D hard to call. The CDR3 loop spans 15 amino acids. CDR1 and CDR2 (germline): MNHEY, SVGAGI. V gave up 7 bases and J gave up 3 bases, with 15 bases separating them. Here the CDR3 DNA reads TGTGCCAGCACCAAAATGGGTCACTACACCGGGGAGCTGTTTTTT. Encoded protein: CASTKMGHYTGELFF.

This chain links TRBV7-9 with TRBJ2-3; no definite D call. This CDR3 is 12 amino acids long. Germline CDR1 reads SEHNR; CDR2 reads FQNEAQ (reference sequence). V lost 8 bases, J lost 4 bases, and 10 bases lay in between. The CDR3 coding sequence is TGTGCCAGCGCGTTGTCTCCAGATACGCAGTATTTT. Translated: CASALSPDTQYF. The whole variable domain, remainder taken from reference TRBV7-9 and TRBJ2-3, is DTGVSQNPRHKITKRGQNVTFRCDPISEHNRLYWYRQTLGQGPEFLTYFQNEAQLEKSRLLSDRFSAERPKGSFSTLEIQRTEQGDSAMYLCASALSPDTQYFGPGTRLTVL.

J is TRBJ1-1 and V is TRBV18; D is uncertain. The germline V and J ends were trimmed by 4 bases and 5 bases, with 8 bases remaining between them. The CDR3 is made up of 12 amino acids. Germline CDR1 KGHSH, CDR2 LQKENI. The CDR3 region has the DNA TGTGCCAGCTCACAAGGGAAAACTGAAGCTTTCTTT. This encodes CASSQGKTEAFF.

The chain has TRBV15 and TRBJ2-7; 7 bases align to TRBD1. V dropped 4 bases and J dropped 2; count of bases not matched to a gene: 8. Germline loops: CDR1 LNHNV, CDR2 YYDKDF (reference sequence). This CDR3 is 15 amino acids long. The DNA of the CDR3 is TGTGCCACCAGCACGGATACAGGGGACCCCTACGAGCAGTACTTC. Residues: CATSTDTGDPYEQYF.

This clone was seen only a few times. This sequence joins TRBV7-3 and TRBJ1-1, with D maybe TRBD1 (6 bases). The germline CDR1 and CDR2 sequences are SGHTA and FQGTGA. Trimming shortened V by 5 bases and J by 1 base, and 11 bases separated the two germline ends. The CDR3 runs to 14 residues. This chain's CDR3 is CASSAQGTNTEAFF. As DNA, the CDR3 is TGTGCCAGCAGCGCCCAGGGGACGAACACTGAAGCTTTCTTT.

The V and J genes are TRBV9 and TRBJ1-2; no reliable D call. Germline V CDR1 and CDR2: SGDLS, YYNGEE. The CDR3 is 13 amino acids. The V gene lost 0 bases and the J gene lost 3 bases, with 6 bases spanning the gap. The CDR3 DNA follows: TGTGCCAGCAGCGTAGACACCGACTATGGCTACACCTTC. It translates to CASSVDTDYGYTF.

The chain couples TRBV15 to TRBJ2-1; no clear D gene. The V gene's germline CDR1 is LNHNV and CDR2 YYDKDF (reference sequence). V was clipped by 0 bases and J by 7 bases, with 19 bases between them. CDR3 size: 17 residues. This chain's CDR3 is CATSRDVFLRRGNEQFF. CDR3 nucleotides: TGTGCCACCAGCAGAGATGTGTTTTTAAGGCGTGGGAATGAGCAGTTCTTC.

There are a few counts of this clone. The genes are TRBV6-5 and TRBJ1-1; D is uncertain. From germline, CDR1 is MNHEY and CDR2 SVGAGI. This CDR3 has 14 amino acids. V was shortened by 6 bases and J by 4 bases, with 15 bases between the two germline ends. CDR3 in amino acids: CASRSRNRGTEAFF. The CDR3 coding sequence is TGTGCCAGCAGATCCCGGAACCGTGGCACTGAAGCTTTCTTT.

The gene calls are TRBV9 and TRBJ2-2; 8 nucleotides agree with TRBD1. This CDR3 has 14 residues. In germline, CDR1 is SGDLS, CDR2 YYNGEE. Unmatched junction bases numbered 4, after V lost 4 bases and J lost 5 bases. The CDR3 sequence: CASSPGGWTGELFF. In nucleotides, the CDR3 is TGTGCCAGCAGCCCAGGGGGCTGGACCGGGGAGCTGTTTTTT. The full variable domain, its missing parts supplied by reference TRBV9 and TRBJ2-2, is DSGVTQTPKHLITATGQRVTLRCSPRSGDLSVYWYQQSLDQGLQFLIQYYNGEERAKGNILERFSAQQFPDLHSELNLSSLELGDSALYFCASSPGGWTGELFFGEGSRLTVL.

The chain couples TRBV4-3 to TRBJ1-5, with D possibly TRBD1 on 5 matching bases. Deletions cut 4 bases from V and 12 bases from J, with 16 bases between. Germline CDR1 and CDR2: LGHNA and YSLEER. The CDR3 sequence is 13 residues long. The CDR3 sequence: CASSLFRASDQHF. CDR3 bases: TGCGCCAGCAGCCTCTTCAGGGCCTCCGACCAGCATTTT.

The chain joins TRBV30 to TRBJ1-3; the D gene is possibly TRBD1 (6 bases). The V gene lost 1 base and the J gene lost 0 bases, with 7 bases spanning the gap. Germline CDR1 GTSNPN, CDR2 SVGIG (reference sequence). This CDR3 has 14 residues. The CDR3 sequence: CAWSGTASGNTIYF. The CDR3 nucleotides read TGTGCCTGGAGTGGGACAGCCTCTGGAAACACCATATATTTT. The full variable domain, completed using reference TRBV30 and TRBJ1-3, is SQTIHQWPATLVQPVGSPLSLECTVEGTSNPNLYWYRQAAGRGLQLLFYSVGIGQISSEVPQNLSASRPQDRQFILSSKKLLLSDSGFYLCAWSGTASGNTIYFGEGSWLTVV.